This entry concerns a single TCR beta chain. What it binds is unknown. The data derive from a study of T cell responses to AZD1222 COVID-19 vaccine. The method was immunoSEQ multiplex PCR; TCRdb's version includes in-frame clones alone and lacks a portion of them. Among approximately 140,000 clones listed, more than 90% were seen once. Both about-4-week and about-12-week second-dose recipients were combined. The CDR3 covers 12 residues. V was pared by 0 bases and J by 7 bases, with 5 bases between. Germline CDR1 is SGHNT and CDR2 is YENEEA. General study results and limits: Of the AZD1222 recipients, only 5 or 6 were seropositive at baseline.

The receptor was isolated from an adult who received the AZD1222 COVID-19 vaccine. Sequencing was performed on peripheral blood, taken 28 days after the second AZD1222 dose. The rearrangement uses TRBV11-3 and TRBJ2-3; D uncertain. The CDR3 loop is CASSLEPHTQYF. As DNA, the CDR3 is TGTGCCAGCAGCTTAGAGCCTCATACGCAGTATTTT. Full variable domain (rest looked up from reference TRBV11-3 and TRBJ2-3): EAGVVQSPRYKIIEKKQPVAFWCNPISGHNTLYWYLQNLGQGPELLIRYENEEAVDDSQLPKDRFSAERLKGVDSTLKIQPAELGDSAVYLCASSLEPHTQYFGPGTRLTVL.